This entry lists 20 T cell receptor beta chains sequenced from one sample in a study of PD-L1 blockade in urothelial cancer. Data came from immunoSEQ multiplex PCR; TCRdb stores just in-frame clones and leaves some out. The sample contains approximately 50,000 clones, roughly four fifths of which appear only once. Regarding time point: pretreatment peripheral blood. The sample was PBMCs, taken around atezolizumab (anti-PD-L1) treatment. Every receptor here comes from a man in his 70s with urothelial cancer.

The chain couples TRBV6-6 to TRBJ1-4; D is perhaps TRBD1 (5 bases). The CDR3 totals 14 residues. Between the trimmed V and J ends, which lost 4 bases and 4 bases, there was a span of 10 bases. Germline values: CDR1 MNHNY, CDR2 SVGAGI (reference sequence). The CDR3 DNA is TGTGCCAGCAGTTTTCCGGGGGATAATGAAAAACTGTTTTTT. Its translation is CASSFPGDNEKLFF.

The table lists this clone with a count of one. The V and J genes are TRBV4-3 and TRBJ1-1; no firm D call. Between the trimmed V and J ends, which lost 0 bases and 5 bases, there was a span of 13 bases. CDR3 length: 15 residues. Germline V gene sequence: CDR1 LGHNA, CDR2 YSLEER. This CDR3 reads CASSQDAGKRTEAFF. The CDR3 DNA is TGCGCCAGCAGCCAAGACGCCGGTAAGAGGACTGAAGCTTTCTTT.

The chain links TRBV5-4 to TRBJ1-4, with 7 bases lining up with TRBD1. CDR1 and CDR2 from the germline V gene are SGHNT and YYREEE (reference sequence). CDR3 size: 15 residues. The trim removed 5 bases at V and 3 bases at J, leaving 7 bases unmatched. CDR3 bases: TGTGCCAGCAGTGTTAACAGGGGATCTAATGAAAAACTGTTTTTT. This translates into CASSVNRGSNEKLFF.

The sample holds a few counts of this clone. The rearrangement joins TRBV6-1 to TRBJ2-7; 7 bases fit TRBD1. Germline-derived CDR1 and CDR2 are MNHNS and SASEGT. The CDR3 extends over 10 amino acids. Trimming took 8 bases from V and 6 from J; bases not matched to a gene: 1. The CDR3 bases are TGTGCCAGCGGGACAGTCGAGCAGTACTTC. As protein: CASGTVEQYF.

The genes are TRBV7-2 and TRBJ2-5; a possible D gene is TRBD2 (6 bases). CDR1 is SGHTA and CDR2 is FQGNSA in the germline V gene. The CDR3 totals 15 residues. Trimming removed 4 bases at V and 5 bases at J, with 17 bases between. CDR3 sequence reads: CASSSVFGGSETQYF. CDR3 nucleotide sequence: TGTGCCAGCAGCTCTGTCTTTGGGGGGTCGGAGACCCAGTACTTC.

The chain carries TRBV28 and TRBJ1-2; D gene uncertain. Germline CDR1 reads MDHEN; CDR2 reads SYDVKM. This CDR3 is built from 17 residues. Trimming shortened V by 2 bases and J by 1 base, and 17 bases separated the two germline ends. CDR3 sequence (DNA): TGTGCCAGCAGTTTAGATAAAAGAGGGAGGGTTAACTATGGCTACACCTTC. Translating gives CASSLDKRGRVNYGYTF.

CDR3 protein: CASSGTGSLGYEQYF. DNA of the CDR3: TGTGCCAGCAGTGGGACAGGATCTCTGGGGTACGAGCAGTACTTC. V and J are TRBV28 and TRBJ2-7; 8 bases align to TRBD1. CDR3 length equals 15 residues. Trimming took 5 bases from V and 4 from J; bases not matched to a gene: 10. The germline V gene has CDR1 MDHEN and CDR2 SYDVKM.

The chain is built from TRBV25-1 and TRBJ2-1; a possible D gene is TRBD2 (6 bases). The ends were cut back, 2 bases at V and 7 bases at J, with 12 bases in the middle. Per the germline V gene, CDR1 is MGHDK and CDR2 is SYGVNS. The CDR3 contains 14 residues. CDR3 in DNA: TGTGCCAGCAGTGAACACGGGAGTGTAAATGAGCAGTTCTTC. Its translation is CASSEHGSVNEQFF.

This clone appeared a single time. The chain joins TRBV29-1 to TRBJ1-2, with D hard to call. V dropped 4 bases and J dropped 0 bases, with 12 bases sitting between them. Germline V CDR1 and CDR2: SQVTM, ANQGSEA. This CDR3 has 14 amino acids. CDR3 sequence: CSVVVLSPNYGYTF. CDR3 DNA sequence: TGCAGCGTTGTGGTTCTGAGCCCTAACTATGGCTACACCTTC.

The V call is TRBV28, the J call TRBJ1-2; D not resolved. V dropped 3 bases and J dropped 0 bases, with 11 bases sitting between them. This CDR3 spans 15 amino acids. The germline V gene has CDR1 MDHEN and CDR2 SYDVKM. The CDR3 loop is CASSLEGRPNYGYTF. The CDR3 bases are TGTGCCAGCAGTTTGGAGGGCCGCCCTAACTATGGCTACACCTTC.

The chain joins TRBV7-3 to TRBJ2-1, with a possible D match to TRBD1 (5 bases). This CDR3 region has 13 residues. CDR1 is SGHTA, CDR2 FQGTGA, per germline. The V and J ends lost 3 bases and 8 bases respectively, with 11 bases between them. The CDR3 here is CASSFRVRDEQFF. CDR3 DNA: TGTGCCAGCAGCTTTAGGGTCAGGGATGAGCAGTTCTTC.

The chain combines TRBV5-1 with TRBJ1-4, with TRBD1 as a possible D gene (5 bases). CDR3 length: 15 amino acids. Deletions cut 4 bases from V and 7 bases from J, with 17 bases between. The germline CDR1 and CDR2 sequences are SGHRS and YFSETQ. This CDR3 reads CASSPEAARGEKLFF. The DNA for the CDR3 is TGCGCCAGCAGCCCCGAGGCAGCAAGGGGTGAAAAACTGTTTTTT.

The chain links TRBV28 to TRBJ1-4; 10 bases are a match to TRBD1. There are 15 residues in the CDR3. V gave up 4 bases and J gave up 4 bases; unmatched junction bases: 3. Germline CDR1 reads MDHEN; CDR2 reads SYDVKM. CDR3 bases: TGTGCCAGCAGTTCCGGACAGGGGGGTAATGAAAAACTGTTTTTT. It specifies CASSSGQGGNEKLFF.

The CDR3 spells CASSPSGDGVGYTF. DNA for the CDR3: TGTGCCAGCTCACCAAGCGGTGATGGTGTTGGCTACACCTTC. The gene calls are TRBV18 and TRBJ1-2, with D unclear. V was clipped by 2 bases and J by 7 bases, with 14 bases between them. The length of the CDR3 is 14 residues. Germline loops: CDR1 KGHSH, CDR2 LQKENI.

The genes are TRBV9 and TRBJ2-7; perhaps TRBD2 as D (6 bases). The CDR3 extends over 15 amino acids. The germline V gene encodes CDR1 SGDLS and CDR2 YYNGEE. Deletions cut 0 bases from V and 1 base from J, with 11 bases between. The CDR3, as DNA: TGTGCCAGCAGCGTAGCAGCTAGCGATTCCTACGAGCAGTACTTC. Its translation is CASSVAASDSYEQYF.

This clone was detected a few times. The J gene is TRBJ1-6, the V gene TRBV5-6; the match to TRBD1 covers 9 bases. The CDR3 loop spans 17 amino acids. The germline V gene has CDR1 SGHDT and CDR2 YYEEEE. The V and J ends lost 0 bases and 6 bases, in that order; junction bases with no gene match: 7. CDR3 protein: CASSLATGGAGNSPLHF. The CDR3 DNA sequence: TGTGCCAGCAGCTTGGCCACAGGGGGCGCCGGTAATTCACCCCTCCACTTT.

This chain joins TRBV2 and TRBJ2-1; D possibly corresponds to TRBD2 (5 bases). The ends were cut back, 0 bases at V and 12 bases at J, with 9 bases in the middle. CDR1 and CDR2 from the germline V gene are SNHLY and FYNNEI. The CDR3 length is 12 residues. In DNA form, the CDR3 reads TGTGCCAGCAGTGAAGCCCGGGGAAGGCAGTTCTTC. Residues: CASSEARGRQFF.

The rearrangement uses TRBV5-4 and TRBJ2-3; D is perhaps TRBD2 (5 bases). Germline CDR1 and CDR2: SGHNT and YYREEE (reference sequence). The CDR3 spans 14 residues. V was pared by 5 bases and J by 1 base, with 11 bases between. In DNA, the CDR3 is TGTGCCAGCAGGGATGGGCGGGGCACAGATACGCAGTATTTT. This sequence encodes CASRDGRGTDTQYF. The full variable domain, in which reference TRBV5-4 and TRBJ2-3 provide the parts outside the CDR3, is ETGVTQSPTHLIKTRGQQVTLRCSSQSGHNTVSWYQQALGQGPQFIFQYYREEENGRGNFPPRFSGLQFPNYSSELNVNALELDDSALYLCASRDGRGTDTQYFGPGTRLTVL.

This sequence joins TRBV10-3 and TRBJ1-2, with 8 bases lining up with TRBD1. V gave up 8 bases and J gave up 5 bases; unmatched junction bases: 7. The CDR3 length is 13 residues. Germline V CDR1 and CDR2: ENHRY, SYGVKD. CDR3 region: CAIETGEGYGYTF. The CDR3 DNA reads TGTGCCATCGAGACAGGGGAGGGATATGGCTACACCTTC.

In its sample, this clone was seen a few times. This rearrangement joins TRBV6-1 to TRBJ2-1; 9 nucleotides match TRBD1. The V gene's germline CDR1 is MNHNS and CDR2 SASEGT. V lost 4 bases to trimming and J lost 8 bases; unmatched junction nucleotides: 6. There are 14 residues in the CDR3. The CDR3 DNA sequence: TGTGCCAGCAGTGGAATCCGGGACAGGGATGAGCAGTTCTTC. Protein: CASSGIRDRDEQFF.